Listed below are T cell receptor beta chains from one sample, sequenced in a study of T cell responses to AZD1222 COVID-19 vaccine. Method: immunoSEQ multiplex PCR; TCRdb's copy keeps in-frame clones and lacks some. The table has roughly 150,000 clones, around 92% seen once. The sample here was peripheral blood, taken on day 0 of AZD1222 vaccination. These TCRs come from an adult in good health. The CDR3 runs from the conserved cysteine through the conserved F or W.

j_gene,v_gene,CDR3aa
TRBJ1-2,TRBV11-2,CASSSAGTGFVFGYTF
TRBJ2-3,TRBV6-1,CASSEYLRSSTDTQYF
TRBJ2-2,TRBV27,CASWGGELFF
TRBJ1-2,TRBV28,CASSFSGGQEGYTF
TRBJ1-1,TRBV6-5,CASQMNTEAFF
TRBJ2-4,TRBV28,CASRPRTGNAKNIQYF
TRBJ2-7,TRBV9,CASSVGGAPHYEQYF
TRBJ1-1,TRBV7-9,CASSRQGARRNEAFF
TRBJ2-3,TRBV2,CAGGLAGNFDTQYF
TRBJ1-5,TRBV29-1,CSVSQGGNQPQHF
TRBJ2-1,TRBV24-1,CATSEHGTRPNEQFF
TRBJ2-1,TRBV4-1,CASRQTGGPYNEQFF
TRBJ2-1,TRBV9,CASSPSPAGVGNEQFF
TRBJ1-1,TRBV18,CASSPTQGGNTEAFF
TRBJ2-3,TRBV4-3,CASSQTSGRGDTQYF
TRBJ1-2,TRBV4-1,CASSQEVSIEVYGYTF